Listed here are 24 T cell receptor beta chains from one sample, sequenced in a study of identical twins. TCRdb reanalysed the 5' RACE reads using MiXCR and keeps one entry per CDR3 protein. This repertoire shows about 480,000 distinct CDR3 sequences, approximately 15% found once; its top ten account for about 0.54%. The same specimen was also included in a second study, on yellow fever vaccine responses in identical twins.

The sample consisted of CD4+ T cells sorted from blood. These TCRs come from a woman under 30 in good health.

This clonotype came up a few times. The chain employs TRBV4-1 and TRBJ2-5, with D uncertain. The CDR3 spans 13 residues. The V and J ends lost 0 bases and 0 bases respectively, with 2 bases between them. The germline V gene has CDR1 MGHRA and CDR2 YSYEKL. The CDR3 region has the DNA TGCGCCAGCAGCCAAGAGGACCAAGAGACCCAGTACTTC. Encoded protein: CASSQEDQETQYF.

This clonotype was counted a few times. This chain joins TRBV12-3 or TRBV12-4 and TRBJ2-1; no definite D call. This CDR3 comprises 14 residues. Trimming removed 5 bases from V and 5 bases from J, with 13 bases in between. CDR3 in amino acids: CASSLKILNNEQFF. DNA of the CDR3: TGTGCCAGCAGTCTAAAGATACTAAACAATGAGCAGTTCTTC.

The rearrangement joins TRBV7-2 to TRBJ1-5; the D is unclear. Germline V gene data show CDR1 as SGHTA and CDR2 as FQGNSA. With 1 base removed from V and 0 bases from J, the gap between germline ends came to 7 bases. The CDR3 length is 15 residues. CDR3 loop: CASSLGSDSNQPQHF. CDR3 bases: TGTGCCAGCAGCTTAGGATCGGATAGCAATCAGCCCCAGCATTTT.

This clonotype occurred a few times. CDR3: CASSETASGANVLTF. The DNA of the CDR3 is TGCGCCAGCAGTGAGACAGCCTCTGGGGCCAACGTCCTGACTTTC. V and J are TRBV10-1 and TRBJ2-6; D is uncertain. Trimming removed 2 bases at V and 0 bases at J, with 5 bases between. This CDR3 contains 15 residues. Germline CDR1 WNHNN, CDR2 SYGVQD (reference sequence).

This clonotype was observed a handful of times. The genes are TRBV5-6 and TRBJ2-5; TRBD2 is a possible D gene (5 bases). Trimming left V 0 bases short and J 0 bases short, with 12 bases between. CDR1 SGHDT and CDR2 YYEEEE come from the germline V gene. The CDR3 has 16 amino acids. Written as DNA, the CDR3 is TGTGCCAGCAGCTTGGTGTCGGCGGGTTACCAAGAGACCCAGTACTTC. This encodes CASSLVSAGYQETQYF. The whole variable domain, filled in from reference TRBV5-6 and TRBJ2-5, reads DAGVTQSPTHLIKTRGQQVTLRCSPKSGHDTVSWYQQALGQGPQFIFQYYEEEERQRGNFPDRFSGHQFPNYSSELNVNALLLGDSALYLCASSLVSAGYQETQYFGPGTRLLVL.

The chain carries TRBV5-6 and TRBJ2-1; D tentatively fits TRBD1 or TRBD2 (8 bases each). Trimming stripped 5 bases from V and 3 bases from J, with 24 bases between. CDR1 SGHDT and CDR2 YYEEEE come from the germline V gene. This CDR3 is 18 amino acids long. The CDR3 loop reads CASRRQGKWTSHYNEQFF. DNA of the CDR3: TGTGCCAGCAGAAGACAGGGGAAGTGGACTAGCCACTACAATGAGCAGTTCTTC. The variable domain in full, with the rest retrieved from reference TRBV5-6 and TRBJ2-1, is DAGVTQSPTHLIKTRGQQVTLRCSPKSGHDTVSWYQQALGQGPQFIFQYYEEEERQRGNFPDRFSGHQFPNYSSELNVNALLLGDSALYLCASRRQGKWTSHYNEQFFGPGTRLTVL.

The V call is TRBV20-1, the J call TRBJ2-1, with 14 bases identical to TRBD2. CDR1 is DFQATT, CDR2 SNEGSKA, per germline (reference sequence). This CDR3 is 14 amino acids long. Trimming took 5 bases from V and 7 from J; bases not matched to a gene: 4. CDR3 sequence (DNA): TGCAGTGCTGCCGGGACTAGCGGGAGAAATGAGCAGTTCTTC. It encodes CSAAGTSGRNEQFF.

The chain carries TRBV7-2 and TRBJ2-1; either TRBD1 or TRBD2 may supply D (6 bases each). The CDR3 covers 15 residues. Per germline, CDR1 SGHTA and CDR2 FQGNSA. Trimming removed 9 bases from V and 4 bases from J, with 19 bases in between. Here the CDR3 DNA reads TGTGCCAGTGAGACGTGGGGGGCGCGGTACAATGAGCAGTTCTTC. This encodes CASETWGARYNEQFF.

This clonotype was counted between two and nine times. The V gene is TRBV6-5, the J gene TRBJ2-1; TRBD1 matches 8 bases. This CDR3 region has 14 residues. The junction had 7 bases not matched to a gene; V was cut back by 4 bases and J by 8 bases. Germline CDR1 is MNHEY and CDR2 is SVGAGI. The CDR3 sequence: CASSFGTGRYEQFF. DNA of the CDR3: TGTGCCAGCAGTTTCGGGACAGGACGTTATGAGCAGTTCTTC.

The table lists this clonotype with a few counts. The chain recombines TRBV6-2 or TRBV6-3 with TRBJ2-1, with 12 bases fitting TRBD1. Germline lookup yields CDR1 MNHEY and CDR2 SVGEGT. The CDR3 is made up of 16 amino acids. The junction had 10 bases not matched to a gene; V was cut back by 6 bases and J by 7 bases. CDR3: CASRALGQGAKNEQFF. As DNA, the CDR3 is TGTGCCAGCAGGGCCCTGGGACAGGGGGCAAAAAATGAGCAGTTCTTC.

V gene TRBV15 combines with J gene TRBJ2-7; 11 bases fit TRBD1. J gave up 1 base and V 6 bases, and 2 bases lay outside the gene matches. This CDR3 has 14 amino acids. The V gene's germline CDR1 is LNHNV and CDR2 YYDKDF (reference sequence). Here the CDR3 reads CATRRDRGSYEQYF. For the CDR3, the DNA is TGTGCCACCAGGAGGGACAGGGGGTCCTACGAGCAGTACTTC.

The gene calls are TRBV28 and TRBJ2-7; D gene unclear. This CDR3 spans 14 amino acids. The V and J ends lost 2 bases and 6 bases respectively, with 14 bases between them. The V gene's germline CDR1 is MDHEN and CDR2 SYDVKM. The CDR3 DNA follows: TGTGCCAGCAGTTTAGATAGGGTTCGGGTCGAGCAGTACTTC. Its protein is CASSLDRVRVEQYF.

This clonotype was counted only a few times. The chain uses TRBV27 and TRBJ1-1, with 9 bases aligning to TRBD1. Trimming removed 3 bases from V and 10 bases from J; junction bases left unmatched: 15. This CDR3 region has 16 residues. Germline lookup yields CDR1 MNHEY and CDR2 SMNVEV (reference sequence). The CDR3 DNA reads TGTGCCAGCAGTTTTGGGTGGACAGGGGATGGGGTTGGAGCTTTCTTT. The encoded protein is CASSFGWTGDGVGAFF.

This chain links TRBV20-1 with TRBJ2-3; the match to TRBD2 covers 7 bases. Germline lookup yields CDR1 DFQATT and CDR2 SNEGSKA (reference sequence). V lost 3 bases, J lost 1 base, and 16 bases stayed unmatched. This CDR3 is built from 18 residues. The CDR3 region is CSASWAPAVAGGTDTQYF. DNA for the CDR3: TGCAGTGCTAGCTGGGCCCCTGCCGTGGCGGGGGGCACAGATACGCAGTATTTT.

The sample holds a few counts of this clonotype. The chain carries TRBV28 and TRBJ2-3, with 12 nucleotides matching TRBD2. CDR3 length equals 16 residues. V was pared by 8 bases and J by 7 bases, with 13 bases of the junction left unmatched. Germline values: CDR1 MDHEN, CDR2 SYDVKM. CDR3 nucleotides: TGTGCCAGCTCTAGCGGGGGGGCCTGGGGGGAAAATACGCAGTATTTT. It is translated as CASSSGGAWGENTQYF.

This clonotype was observed a few times. The chain joins TRBV5-1 to TRBJ2-7; D may match TRBD1 or TRBD2 (6 bases each). The V end lost 1 base, the J end lost 3 bases, and 17 bases lay between the germline ends. Germline V gene data show CDR1 as SGHRS and CDR2 as YFSETQ. This CDR3 contains 16 residues. For the CDR3, the DNA is TGCGCCAGCAGCTTGACATCGGGGGCTCAATACTACGAGCAGTACTTC. This codes for CASSLTSGAQYYEQYF.

The chain combines TRBV6-5 with TRBJ2-7; D may be TRBD2 (6 bases). The CDR3 is made up of 14 amino acids. Per germline, CDR1 MNHEY and CDR2 SVGAGI. The V gene lost 7 bases and the J gene lost 6 bases, with 19 bases spanning the gap. The DNA for the CDR3 is TGTGCCAGCACTTCCTCAGCGGGTACCGGCGAGCAGTACTTC. It codes for CASTSSAGTGEQYF.

The chain joins TRBV5-1 to TRBJ2-5; 10 nucleotides match TRBD1. The junction had 10 bases not matched to a gene; V was cut back by 7 bases and J by 4 bases. CDR3 length: 15 residues. The germline V gene has CDR1 SGHRS and CDR2 YFSETQ. The CDR3 nucleotides read TGCGCCAGCGGGGACAGGGGCGGTCTATCAGAGACCCAGTACTTC. Its protein product is CASGDRGGLSETQYF.

V gene TRBV28 combines with J gene TRBJ2-7; D is uncertain. Germline V gene sequence: CDR1 MDHEN, CDR2 SYDVKM. CDR3 size: 15 residues. The V gene lost 4 bases and the J gene lost 0 bases, with 13 bases spanning the gap. The CDR3 region is CASSSSSPGSYEQYF. CDR3 sequence (DNA): TGTGCCAGCAGTTCATCTTCACCGGGCTCCTACGAGCAGTACTTC.

This clonotype was counted only a few times. The chain is built from TRBV7-8 and TRBJ2-7, with TRBD2 matching 12 bases. The CDR3 consists of 16 residues. The V gene end was trimmed by 0 bases and the J gene end by 3 bases; junction bases not matched to a gene: 3. Germline-derived CDR1 and CDR2 are SGHVS and FQNEAQ. CDR3 sequence reads: CASSLAGLAGNYEQYF. DNA for the CDR3: TGTGCCAGCAGCTTAGCCGGACTAGCGGGAAACTACGAGCAGTACTTC.

The chain joins TRBV5-1 to TRBJ2-1; 9 positions agree with TRBD1. J lost 2 bases, V lost 4 bases, and 7 bases had no gene match. CDR3 length equals 16 residues. Germline V gene data show CDR1 as SGHRS and CDR2 as YFSETQ. In DNA form, the CDR3 reads TGCGCCAGCAGCCTCCGGGGGACAGGGCCCTACAATGAGCAGTTCTTC. Its translation: CASSLRGTGPYNEQFF.

The chain recombines TRBV15 with TRBJ2-5; weak D call: TRBD1 (6 bases). V was clipped by 4 bases and J by 1 base, with 10 bases between them. Germline V gene sequence: CDR1 LNHNV, CDR2 YYDKDF (reference sequence). This CDR3 region has 14 residues. The CDR3 spells CATSTRTVQETQYF. CDR3 sequence (DNA): TGTGCCACCAGCACCCGGACAGTCCAAGAGACCCAGTACTTC.

This clonotype was recorded at least ten times. This chain links TRBV12-3 or TRBV12-4 with TRBJ2-1, with 14 bases aligning to TRBD2. The CDR3 extends over 16 amino acids. V gave up 6 bases and J gave up 9 bases; unmatched junction bases: 10. The CDR3 nucleotides are TGTGCCAGCAGCGCAGGGACTAGCGGGAGCGGCGGTGAGCAGTTCTTC. Its translation is CASSAGTSGSGGEQFF.

At least ten counts were recorded for this clonotype. The J gene is TRBJ1-5, the V gene TRBV4-3; TRBD1 aligns across 7 bases. The CDR3 has 16 amino acids. J was trimmed by 2 bases and V by 0 bases; bases with no gene match: 4. The germline CDR1 and CDR2 sequences are LGHNA and YSLEER. The CDR3 loop is CASSQDVGQGNQPQHF. For the CDR3, the DNA is TGCGCCAGCAGCCAAGATGTCGGACAGGGCAATCAGCCCCAGCATTTT.